Listed here is a single T cell receptor beta chain. The antigen is not known. This CDR3 is 17 amino acids long. The V and J ends lost 3 bases and 7 bases, in that order; junction bases with no gene match: 12. CDR1 is MGHRA and CDR2 is YSYEKL in the germline V gene. This sample stems from a study of cytomegalovirus exposure and HLA in healthy donors. Primers: 60 Vbeta forward and 13 Jbeta reverse. Clones were read by immunoSEQ multiplex PCR, and TCRdb kept only the in-frame ones, dropping some. Of about 85,000 clones in the sample, under 90% were seen once. Study findings and constraints: The study recorded over 150 TCR beta chains that were cytomegalovirus-associated. Confirmation in vitro established that a few CMV-associated chains were specific for CMV antigens. The study dropped some indistinguishable V segments, TRBV6-2 and TRBV6-3 among them.

The chain has TRBV4-1 and TRBJ2-1; 10 positions match TRBD1. This receptor was identified in a middle-aged man in good health and CMV-seropositive. Sample: PBMCs. CDR3: CASSQAQSGTGVNEQFF. CDR3 coding DNA: TGCGCCAGCAGCCAGGCACAATCCGGGACAGGGGTAAATGAGCAGTTCTTC.